This TCR beta chain was captured by sequencing in a study of T cells in Graves' hyperthyroidism and ophthalmopathy. The CDR3 runs to 15 residues. Germline CDR1 reads ENHRY; CDR2 reads SYGVKD. With V trimmed by 6 bases and J by 2 bases, 5 bases remained unmatched. Recently diagnosed hyperthyroidism of less than 2 months' duration affected patients aged 18 to 65. TCR beta CDR3 sequences were amplified from RNA transcripts. First-round RT-PCR targeting the TCR CDR3 was performed with the HTBI primer set. TCRdb recomputed calls from the multiplex PCR reads with MiXCR, one row per CDR3 protein. This table holds about 500,000 distinct CDR3 sequences, approximately 15% found once.

This receptor was identified in a woman aged 18-29 years with Graves' hyperthyroidism. The chain links TRBV10-3 to TRBJ1-5; TRBD1 matches at 9 bases. What was sequenced was blood. The CDR3 sequence is CAISATGGGNQPQHF. The CDR3, as DNA: TGTGCCATCAGCGCGACAGGGGGAGGCAATCAGCCCCAGCATTTT.